This T cell receptor (beta chain) was profiled in a study of neurological immune-mediated disorders. The germline V gene has CDR1 MNHEY and CDR2 SVGAGI. V dropped 2 bases and J dropped 1 base, with 11 bases sitting between them. This CDR3 contains 15 residues. The cDNA came from 5'RACE with 10-nucleotide random UMIs. Every sequencing run returned over 160 million TCR-beta sequences, which were derived from 15-18 subjects. TCRdb redid the calling of the 5' RACE reads with MiXCR, one entry per CDR3 protein. The data contain tens of thousands of distinct CDR3 sequences, under 6% of them singletons. Whole-study results and caveats: The study found the most TCR clonal expansion in HTLV-1-associated myelopathy and the least in multiple sclerosis, below healthy controls.

This clonotype was detected ten times or more. Its antigen is unidentified. This chain uses TRBV6-5 with TRBJ1-1; a possible D gene is TRBD1 (5 bases). The sample consisted of CD4+ T cells from blood. This TCR came from a woman between 50 and 59 years old in good health. The CDR3 sequence is CASSYAGTGNTEAFF. The CDR3 DNA reads as TGTGCCAGCAGTTACGCCGGGACGGGGAACACTGAAGCTTTCTTT.